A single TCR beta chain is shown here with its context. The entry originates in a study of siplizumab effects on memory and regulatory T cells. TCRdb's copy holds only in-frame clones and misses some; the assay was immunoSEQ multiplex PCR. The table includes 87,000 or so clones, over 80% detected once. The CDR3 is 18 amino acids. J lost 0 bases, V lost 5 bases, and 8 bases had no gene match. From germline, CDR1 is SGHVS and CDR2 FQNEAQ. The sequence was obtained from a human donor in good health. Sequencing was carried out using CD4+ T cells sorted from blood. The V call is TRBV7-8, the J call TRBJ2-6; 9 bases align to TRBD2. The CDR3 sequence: CASSATSGLSSGANVLTF. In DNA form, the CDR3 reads TGTGCCAGCAGCGCCACTAGCGGGCTCAGCTCTGGGGCCAACGTCCTGACTTTC.